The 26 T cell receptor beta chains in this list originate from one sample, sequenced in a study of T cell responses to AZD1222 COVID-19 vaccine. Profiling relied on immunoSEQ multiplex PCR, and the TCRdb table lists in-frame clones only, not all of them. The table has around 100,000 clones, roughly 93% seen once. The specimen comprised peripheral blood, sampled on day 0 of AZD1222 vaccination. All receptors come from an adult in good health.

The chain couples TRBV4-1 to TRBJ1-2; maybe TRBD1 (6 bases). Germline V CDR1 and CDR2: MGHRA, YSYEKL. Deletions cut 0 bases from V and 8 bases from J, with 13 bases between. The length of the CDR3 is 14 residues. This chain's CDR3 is CASSQDTGWGGYTF. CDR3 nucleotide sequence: TGCGCCAGCAGCCAAGATACAGGGTGGGGCGGCTACACCTTC.

The DNA for the CDR3 is TGTGCCAGCAGGGCAGGCGGGAGGAATGAGCAGTTCTTC. It codes for CASRAGGRNEQFF. V and J are TRBV2 and TRBJ2-1; 8 bases are shared with TRBD2. CDR1 and CDR2 (germline): SNHLY, FYNNEI. Trimming removed 6 bases from V and 7 bases from J; junction bases left unmatched: 5. The CDR3 extends over 13 amino acids.

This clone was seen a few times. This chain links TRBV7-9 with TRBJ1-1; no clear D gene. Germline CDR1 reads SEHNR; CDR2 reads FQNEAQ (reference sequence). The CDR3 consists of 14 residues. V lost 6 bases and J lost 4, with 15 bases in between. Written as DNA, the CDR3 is TGTGCCAGCAGGGTCGGGTTGGGAGGCACTGAAGCTTTCTTT. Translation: CASRVGLGGTEAFF.

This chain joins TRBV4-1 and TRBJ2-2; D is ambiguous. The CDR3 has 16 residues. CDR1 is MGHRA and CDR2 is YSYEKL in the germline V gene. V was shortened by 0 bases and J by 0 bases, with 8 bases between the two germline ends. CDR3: CASSQDRQANTGELFF. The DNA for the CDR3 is TGCGCCAGCAGCCAAGATCGCCAGGCGAACACCGGGGAGCTGTTTTTT.

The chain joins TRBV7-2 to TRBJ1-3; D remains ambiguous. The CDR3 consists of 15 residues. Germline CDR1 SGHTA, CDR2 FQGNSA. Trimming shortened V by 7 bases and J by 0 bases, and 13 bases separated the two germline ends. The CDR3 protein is CASTSHSYSGNTIYF. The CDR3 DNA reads TGTGCCAGCACCTCTCATAGTTACTCTGGAAACACCATATATTTT.

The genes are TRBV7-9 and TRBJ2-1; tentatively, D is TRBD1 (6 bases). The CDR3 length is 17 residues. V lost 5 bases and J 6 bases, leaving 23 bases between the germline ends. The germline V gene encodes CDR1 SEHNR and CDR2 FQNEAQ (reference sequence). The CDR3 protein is CASSLSGWDKKGNEQFF. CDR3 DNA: TGTGCCAGCAGCCTTTCTGGTTGGGACAAAAAAGGCAATGAGCAGTTCTTC.

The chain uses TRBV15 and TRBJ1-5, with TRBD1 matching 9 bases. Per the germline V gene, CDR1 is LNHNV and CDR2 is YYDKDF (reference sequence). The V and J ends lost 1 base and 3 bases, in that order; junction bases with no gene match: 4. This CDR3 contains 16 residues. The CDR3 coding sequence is TGTGCCACCAGCAGAGCCCGGGACAGGGCCAATCAGCCCCAGCATTTT. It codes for CATSRARDRANQPQHF.

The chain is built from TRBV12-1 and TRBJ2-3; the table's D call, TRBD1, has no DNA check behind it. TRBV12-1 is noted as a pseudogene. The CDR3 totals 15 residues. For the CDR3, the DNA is TGTGCCTCAAAGCCCGGGACAGAAACCACAGATACGCAGTATTTT. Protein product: CASKPGTETTDTQYF.

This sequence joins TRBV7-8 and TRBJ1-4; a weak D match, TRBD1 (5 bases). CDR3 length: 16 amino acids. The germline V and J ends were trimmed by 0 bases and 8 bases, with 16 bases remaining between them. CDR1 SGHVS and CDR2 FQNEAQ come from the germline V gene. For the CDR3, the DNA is TGTGCCAGCAGCTTAGCGGAGACCGGGACCGCAGAAAAACTGTTTTTT. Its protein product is CASSLAETGTAEKLFF.

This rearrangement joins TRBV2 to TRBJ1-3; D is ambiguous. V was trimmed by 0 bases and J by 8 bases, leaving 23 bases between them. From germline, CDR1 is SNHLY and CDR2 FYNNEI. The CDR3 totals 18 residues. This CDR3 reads CASSEASILGTRVDTIYF. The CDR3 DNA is TGTGCCAGCAGTGAAGCATCTATTTTAGGCACTCGGGTAGACACCATATATTTT.

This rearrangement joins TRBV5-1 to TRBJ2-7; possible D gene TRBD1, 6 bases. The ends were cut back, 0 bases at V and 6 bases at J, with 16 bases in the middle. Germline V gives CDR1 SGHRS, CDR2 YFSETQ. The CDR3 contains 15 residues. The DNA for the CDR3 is TGCGCCAGCAGCTTGGGGTCAGGGGTTATCGGCGAGCAGTACTTC. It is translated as CASSLGSGVIGEQYF.

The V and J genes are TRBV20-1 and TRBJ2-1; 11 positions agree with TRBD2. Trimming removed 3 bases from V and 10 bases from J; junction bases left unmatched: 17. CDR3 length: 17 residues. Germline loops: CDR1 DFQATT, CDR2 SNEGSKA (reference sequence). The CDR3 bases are TGCAGTGCTAGTCTCCCCCTTAGCGGGAGGGCGCCTAGGGAGCAGTTCTTC. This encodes CSASLPLSGRAPREQFF.

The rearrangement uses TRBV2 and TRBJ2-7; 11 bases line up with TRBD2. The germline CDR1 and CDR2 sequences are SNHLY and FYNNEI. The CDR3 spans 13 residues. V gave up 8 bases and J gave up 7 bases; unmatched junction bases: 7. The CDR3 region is CASLLAGDEEQYF. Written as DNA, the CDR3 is TGTGCCAGCTTACTAGCGGGAGATGAAGAGCAGTACTTC.

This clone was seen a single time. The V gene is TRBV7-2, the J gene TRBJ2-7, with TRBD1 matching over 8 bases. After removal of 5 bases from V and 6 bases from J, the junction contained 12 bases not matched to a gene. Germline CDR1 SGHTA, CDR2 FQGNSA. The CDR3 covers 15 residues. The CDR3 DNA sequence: TGTGCCAGCAGCCCCGGACAGGGAGGACGGGGCGAGCAGTACTTC. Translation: CASSPGQGGRGEQYF.

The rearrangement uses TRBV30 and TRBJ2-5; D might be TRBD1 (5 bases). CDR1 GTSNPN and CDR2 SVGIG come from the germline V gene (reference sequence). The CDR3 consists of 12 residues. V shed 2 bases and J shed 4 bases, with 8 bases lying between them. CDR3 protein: CAWSWQGETQYF. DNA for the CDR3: TGTGCCTGGAGTTGGCAGGGAGAGACCCAGTACTTC.

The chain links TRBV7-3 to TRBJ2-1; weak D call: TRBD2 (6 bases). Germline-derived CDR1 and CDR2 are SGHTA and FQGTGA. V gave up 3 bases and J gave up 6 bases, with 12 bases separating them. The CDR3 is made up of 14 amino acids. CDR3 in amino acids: CASSLTGLSNEQFF. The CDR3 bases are TGTGCCAGCAGCTTGACGGGACTCAGCAATGAGCAGTTCTTC. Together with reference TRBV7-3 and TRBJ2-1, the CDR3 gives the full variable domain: GAGVSQTPSNKVTEKGKYVELRCDPISGHTALYWYRQSLGQGPEFLIYFQGTGAADDSGLPNDRFFAVRPEGSVSTLKIQRTERGDSAVYLCASSLTGLSNEQFFGPGTRLTVL.

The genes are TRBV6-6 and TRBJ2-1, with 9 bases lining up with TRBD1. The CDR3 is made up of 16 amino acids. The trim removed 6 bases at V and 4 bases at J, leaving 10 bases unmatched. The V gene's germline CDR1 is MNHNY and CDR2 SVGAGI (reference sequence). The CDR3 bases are TGTGCCAGCAGCTCAATCCCGGGACAGGGATACAATGAGCAGTTCTTC. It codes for CASSSIPGQGYNEQFF.

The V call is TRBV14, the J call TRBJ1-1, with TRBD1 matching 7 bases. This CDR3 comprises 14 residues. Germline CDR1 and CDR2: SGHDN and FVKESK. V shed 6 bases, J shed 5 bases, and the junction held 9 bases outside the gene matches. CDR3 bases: TGTGCCAGCAGTCGGAACAGGGGCGGAACTGAAGCTTTCTTT. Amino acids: CASSRNRGGTEAFF.

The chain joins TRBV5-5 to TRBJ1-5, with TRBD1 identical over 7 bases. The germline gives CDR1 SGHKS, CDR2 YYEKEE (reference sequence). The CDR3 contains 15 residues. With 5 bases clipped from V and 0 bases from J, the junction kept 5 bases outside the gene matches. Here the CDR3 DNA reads TGTGCCAGCAGTCAGGGGGGATATAGCAATCAGCCCCAGCATTTT. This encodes CASSQGGYSNQPQHF.

CDR3 region: CASSSRPGQPQHF. CDR3 nucleotides: TGTGCCAGCAGCTCCCGGCCGGGGCAGCCCCAGCATTTT. The gene calls are TRBV11-3 and TRBJ1-5; no clear D. Trimming took 4 bases from V and 7 from J, leaving 11 bases between them. Germline loops: CDR1 SGHNT, CDR2 YENEEA. CDR3 length equals 13 residues.

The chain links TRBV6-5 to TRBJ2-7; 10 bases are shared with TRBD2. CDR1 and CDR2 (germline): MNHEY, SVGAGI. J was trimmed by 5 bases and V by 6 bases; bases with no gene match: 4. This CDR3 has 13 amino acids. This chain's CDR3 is CASSPGTSDEQYF. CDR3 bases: TGTGCCAGCAGCCCCGGGACTAGCGACGAGCAGTACTTC.

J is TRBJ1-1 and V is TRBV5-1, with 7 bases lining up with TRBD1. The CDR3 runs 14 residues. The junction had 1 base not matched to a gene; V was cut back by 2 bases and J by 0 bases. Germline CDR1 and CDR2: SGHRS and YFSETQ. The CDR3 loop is CASSFGTVNTEAFF. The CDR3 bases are TGCGCCAGCAGCTTCGGGACAGTGAACACTGAAGCTTTCTTT.

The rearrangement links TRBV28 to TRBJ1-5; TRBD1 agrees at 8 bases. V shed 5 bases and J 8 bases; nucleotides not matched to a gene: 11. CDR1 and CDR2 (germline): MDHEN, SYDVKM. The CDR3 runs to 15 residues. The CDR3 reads CASSEQRDRQEPQHF. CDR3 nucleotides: TGTGCCAGCAGTGAACAAAGGGACAGGCAGGAGCCCCAGCATTTT.

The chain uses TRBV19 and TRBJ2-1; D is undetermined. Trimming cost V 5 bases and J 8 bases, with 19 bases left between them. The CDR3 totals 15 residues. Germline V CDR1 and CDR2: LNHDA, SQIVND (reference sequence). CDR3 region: CASSPSAVLSDEQFF. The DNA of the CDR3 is TGTGCCAGTAGTCCTTCGGCAGTCCTGTCCGATGAGCAGTTCTTC.

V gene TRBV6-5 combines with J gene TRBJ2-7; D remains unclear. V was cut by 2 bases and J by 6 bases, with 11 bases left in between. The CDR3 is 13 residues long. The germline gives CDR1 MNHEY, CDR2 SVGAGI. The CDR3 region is CASSYPGRPEQYF. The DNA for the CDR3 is TGTGCCAGCAGTTACCCCGGACGTCCCGAGCAGTACTTC.

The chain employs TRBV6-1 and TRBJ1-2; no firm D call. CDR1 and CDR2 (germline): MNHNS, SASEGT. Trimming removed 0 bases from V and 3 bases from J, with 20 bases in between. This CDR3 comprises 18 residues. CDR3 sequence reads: CASSEARPGPTWDYGYTF. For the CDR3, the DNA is TGTGCCAGCAGTGAAGCTCGACCGGGCCCAACCTGGGACTATGGCTACACCTTC.